The sample holds a few counts of the clone carrying this T cell receptor beta chain. Its antigen is as yet unknown. Built from TCR beta cDNA, the libraries had unique molecular identifiers in them. From approximately 0.95 to 9.8 million T cells, roughly 0.5 million cDNA molecules were obtained. TCRdb reprocessed the PCR reads via MiXCR and lists one record per CDR3 protein. Of roughly 800,000 distinct CDR3 sequences listed, 25% to 30% were seen once; the top ten hold more than 0.55%. The data derive from a study of post-analysis software for immune sequencing data. Study in general: Included among the disease courses, which were recorded for the cohort, were relapsing-remitting, secondary progressive and progressive-relapsing multiple sclerosis. General study findings and limits: The five TRBV segments detected at higher frequency in patients than in controls included TRBV5-6, TRBV5-1 and TRBV20-1. Controls showed significantly higher normalized Chao1 diversity than did multiple sclerosis patients. F measure clustering grouped samples strongly by preparation batch.

The CDR3 consists of 17 residues. The V end lost 2 bases, the J end lost 7 bases, and 21 bases lay between the germline ends. CDR1 and CDR2 from the germline V gene are SGHAT and FQNNGV. This rearrangement joins TRBV11-2 to TRBJ2-1, with a possible D match to TRBD1 (5 bases). Sequencing was carried out using blood. The sequence came from a girl aged 10 to 17 with multiple sclerosis. The CDR3 spells CASSLRPPQGVENEQFF. The CDR3 nucleotides are TGTGCCAGCAGCTTACGTCCCCCGCAAGGGGTGGAGAATGAGCAGTTCTTC.